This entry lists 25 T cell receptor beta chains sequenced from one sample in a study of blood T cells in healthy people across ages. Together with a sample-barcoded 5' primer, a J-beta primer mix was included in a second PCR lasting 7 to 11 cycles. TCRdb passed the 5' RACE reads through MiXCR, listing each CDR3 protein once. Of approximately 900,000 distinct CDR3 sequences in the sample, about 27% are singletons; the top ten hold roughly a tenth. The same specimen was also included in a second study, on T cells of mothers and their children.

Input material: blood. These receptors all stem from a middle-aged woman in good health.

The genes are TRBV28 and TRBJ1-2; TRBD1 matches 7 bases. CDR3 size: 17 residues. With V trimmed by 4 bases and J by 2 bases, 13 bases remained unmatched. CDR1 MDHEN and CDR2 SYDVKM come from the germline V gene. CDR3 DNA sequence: TGTGCCAGCAGTTCCGGCATCCCCGGAGGGGGCAACTATGGCTACACCTTC. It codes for CASSSGIPGGGNYGYTF.

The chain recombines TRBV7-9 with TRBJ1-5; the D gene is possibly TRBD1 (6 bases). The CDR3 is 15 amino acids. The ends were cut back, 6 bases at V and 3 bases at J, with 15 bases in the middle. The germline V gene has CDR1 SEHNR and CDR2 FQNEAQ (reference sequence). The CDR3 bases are TGTGCCAGCAGTCCCGAGGGGGGGAACAATCAGCCCCAGCATTTT. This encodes CASSPEGGNNQPQHF.

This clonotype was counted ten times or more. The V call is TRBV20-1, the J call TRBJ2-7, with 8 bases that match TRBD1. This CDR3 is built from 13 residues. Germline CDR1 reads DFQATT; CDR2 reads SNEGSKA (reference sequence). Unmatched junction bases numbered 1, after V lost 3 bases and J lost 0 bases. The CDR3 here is CSARDRASYEQYF. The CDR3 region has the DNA TGCAGTGCTAGGGACAGGGCCTCCTACGAGCAGTACTTC.

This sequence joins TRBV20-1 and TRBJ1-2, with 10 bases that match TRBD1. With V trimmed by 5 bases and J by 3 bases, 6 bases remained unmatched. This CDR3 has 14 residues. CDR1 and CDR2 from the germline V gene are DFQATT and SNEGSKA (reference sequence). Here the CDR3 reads CSAQDRGLDYGYTF. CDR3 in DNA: TGCAGTGCTCAAGACAGGGGGCTAGACTATGGCTACACCTTC.

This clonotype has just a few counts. CDR3 in DNA: TGTGCCAGCAGCCCAGGAGGAGGGAATAAGAAGGGGAGCGATGAGCAGTTCTTC. This encodes CASSPGGGNKKGSDEQFF. The chain recombines TRBV12-3 or TRBV12-4 with TRBJ2-1, with a tentative D call TRBD2 (6 bases). V gave up 6 bases and J gave up 8 bases, with 29 bases separating them. The CDR3 loop spans 18 amino acids.

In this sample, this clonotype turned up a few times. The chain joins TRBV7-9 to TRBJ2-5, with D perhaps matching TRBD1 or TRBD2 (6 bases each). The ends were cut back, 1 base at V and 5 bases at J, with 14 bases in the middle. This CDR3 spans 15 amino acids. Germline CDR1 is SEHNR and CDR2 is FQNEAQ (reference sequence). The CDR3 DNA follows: TGTGCCAGCAGCTTAGTAGTTGGGGGGCGCGAGACCCAGTACTTC. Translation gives CASSLVVGGRETQYF.

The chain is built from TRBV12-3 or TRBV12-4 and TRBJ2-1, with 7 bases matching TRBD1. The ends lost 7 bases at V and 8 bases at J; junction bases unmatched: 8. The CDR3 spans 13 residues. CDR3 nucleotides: TGTGCCAGCAAGAGGCAAGGGGGCGATGAGCAGTTCTTC. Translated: CASKRQGGDEQFF.

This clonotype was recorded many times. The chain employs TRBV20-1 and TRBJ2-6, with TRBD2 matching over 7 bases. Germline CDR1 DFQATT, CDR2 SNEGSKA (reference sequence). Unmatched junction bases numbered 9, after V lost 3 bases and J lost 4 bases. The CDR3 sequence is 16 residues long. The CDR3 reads CSASLAVTLGANVLTF. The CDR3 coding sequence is TGCAGTGCTAGTCTAGCGGTGACCCTCGGGGCCAACGTCCTGACTTTC.

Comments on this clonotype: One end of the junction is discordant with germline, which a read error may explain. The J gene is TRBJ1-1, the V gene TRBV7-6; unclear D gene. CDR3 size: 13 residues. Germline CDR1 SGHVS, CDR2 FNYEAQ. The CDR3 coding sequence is TGTGCCGGCAGCTTGGGCGGGAACACTGAAGCTTTCTTT. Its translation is CAGSLGGNTEAFF. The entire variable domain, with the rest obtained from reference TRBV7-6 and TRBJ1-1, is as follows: GAGVSQSPRYKVTKRGQDVALRCDPISGHVSLYWYRQALGQGPEFLTYFNYEAQQDKSGLPNDRFSAERPEGSISTLTIQRTEQRDSAMYRCAGSLGGNTEAFFGQGTRLTVV.

CDR3 region: CASSLAEGRVTDTQYF. DNA for the CDR3: TGTGCCAGCAGCTTGGCGGAAGGGAGGGTCACAGATACGCAGTATTTT. The chain joins TRBV5-5 to TRBJ2-3; 7 bases align to TRBD2. This CDR3 comprises 16 residues. The junction had 6 bases not matched to a gene; V was cut back by 0 bases and J by 2 bases. Germline CDR1 reads SGHKS; CDR2 reads YYEKEE (reference sequence).

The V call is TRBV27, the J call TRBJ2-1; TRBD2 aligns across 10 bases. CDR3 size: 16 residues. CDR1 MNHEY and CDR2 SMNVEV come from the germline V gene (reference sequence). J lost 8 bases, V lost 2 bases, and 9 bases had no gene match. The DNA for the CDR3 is TGTGCCAGCAGTTTAAGCGGGGGGGCTTCGGTGTATGAGCAGTTCTTC. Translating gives CASSLSGGASVYEQFF.

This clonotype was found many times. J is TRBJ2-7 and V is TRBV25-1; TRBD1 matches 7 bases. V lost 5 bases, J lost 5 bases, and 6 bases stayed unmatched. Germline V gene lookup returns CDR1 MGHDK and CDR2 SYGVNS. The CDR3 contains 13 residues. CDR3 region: CASSPRTGHEQYF. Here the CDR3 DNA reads TGTGCCAGCAGTCCCCGGACAGGTCACGAGCAGTACTTC.

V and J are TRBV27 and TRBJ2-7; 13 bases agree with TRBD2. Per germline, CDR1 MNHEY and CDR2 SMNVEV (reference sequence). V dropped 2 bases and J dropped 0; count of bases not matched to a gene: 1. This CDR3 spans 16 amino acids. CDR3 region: CASSLRLAGGSYEQYF. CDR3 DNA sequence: TGTGCCAGCAGTTTACGACTAGCGGGGGGCTCCTACGAGCAGTACTTC.

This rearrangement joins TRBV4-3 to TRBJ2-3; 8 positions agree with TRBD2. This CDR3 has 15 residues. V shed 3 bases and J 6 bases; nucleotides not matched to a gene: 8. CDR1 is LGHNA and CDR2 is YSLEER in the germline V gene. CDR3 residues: CASSQSRGGRDTQYF. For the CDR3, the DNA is TGCGCCAGCAGCCAGAGTCGGGGGGGCAGGGATACGCAGTATTTT.

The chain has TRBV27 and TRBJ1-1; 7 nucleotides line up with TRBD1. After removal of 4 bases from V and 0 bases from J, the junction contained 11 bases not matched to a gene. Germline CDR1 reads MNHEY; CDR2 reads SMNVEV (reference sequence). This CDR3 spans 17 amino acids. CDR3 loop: CASSSPDRSRMNTEAFF. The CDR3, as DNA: TGTGCCAGCAGTTCCCCGGACAGGTCTCGGATGAACACTGAAGCTTTCTTT.

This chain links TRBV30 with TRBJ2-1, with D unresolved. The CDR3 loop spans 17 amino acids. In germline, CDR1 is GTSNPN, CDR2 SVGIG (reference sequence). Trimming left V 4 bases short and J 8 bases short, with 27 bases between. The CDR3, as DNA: TGTGCCTGGACCACTGATATCCGCCGGCTAAGTTACTATGAGCAGTTCTTC. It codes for CAWTTDIRRLSYYEQFF.

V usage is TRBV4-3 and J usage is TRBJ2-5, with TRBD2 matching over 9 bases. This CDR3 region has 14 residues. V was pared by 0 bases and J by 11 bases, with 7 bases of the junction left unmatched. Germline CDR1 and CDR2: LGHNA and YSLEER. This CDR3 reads CASSQEAGGLEQYF. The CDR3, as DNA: TGCGCCAGCAGCCAAGAGGCGGGGGGGTTGGAGCAGTACTTC.

The CDR3 sequence is CASSLDTSPTGSSYNEQFF. Written as DNA, the CDR3 is TGTGCCAGCAGTTTAGATACTAGCCCGACAGGGAGCTCCTACAATGAGCAGTTCTTC. The chain links TRBV28 to TRBJ2-1, with D possibly matching TRBD1 (7 bases). The CDR3 runs to 19 residues. V shed 2 bases and J shed 0 bases, with 20 bases lying between them. The germline V gene has CDR1 MDHEN and CDR2 SYDVKM.

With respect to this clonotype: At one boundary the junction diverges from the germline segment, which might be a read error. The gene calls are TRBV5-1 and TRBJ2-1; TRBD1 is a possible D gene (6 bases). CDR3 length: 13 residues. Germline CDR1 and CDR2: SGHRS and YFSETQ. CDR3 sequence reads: CASGLGADNEQFF. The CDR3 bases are TGCGCCAGCGGCTTGGGGGCAGACAATGAGCAGTTCTTC. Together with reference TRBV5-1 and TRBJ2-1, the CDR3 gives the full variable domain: KAGVTQTPRYLIKTRGQQVTLSCSPISGHRSVSWYQQTPGQGLQFLFEYFSETQRNKGNFPGRFSGRQFSNSRSEMNVSTLELGDSALYLCASGLGADNEQFFGPGTRLTVL.

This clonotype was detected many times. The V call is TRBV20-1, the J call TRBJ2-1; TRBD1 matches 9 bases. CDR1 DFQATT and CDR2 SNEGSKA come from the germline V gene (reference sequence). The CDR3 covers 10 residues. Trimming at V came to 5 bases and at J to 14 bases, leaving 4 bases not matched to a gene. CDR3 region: CSAGDRVEFF. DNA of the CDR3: TGCAGTGCTGGGGACAGGGTGGAGTTCTTC.

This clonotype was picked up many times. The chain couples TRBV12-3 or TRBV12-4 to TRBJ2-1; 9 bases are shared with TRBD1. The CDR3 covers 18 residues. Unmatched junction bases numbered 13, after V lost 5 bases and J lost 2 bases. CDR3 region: CASSPIRGQGSAYNEQFF. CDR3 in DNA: TGTGCCAGCAGTCCGATTCGAGGACAGGGGTCCGCCTACAATGAGCAGTTCTTC.

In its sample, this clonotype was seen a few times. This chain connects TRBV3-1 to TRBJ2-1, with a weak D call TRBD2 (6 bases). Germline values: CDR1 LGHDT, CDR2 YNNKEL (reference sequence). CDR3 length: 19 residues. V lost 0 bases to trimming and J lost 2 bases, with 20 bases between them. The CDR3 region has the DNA TGTGCCAGCAGCCAAGATGTCCCCGGGGGTGGGGTCCCCTACAATGAGCAGTTCTTC. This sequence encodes CASSQDVPGGGVPYNEQFF.

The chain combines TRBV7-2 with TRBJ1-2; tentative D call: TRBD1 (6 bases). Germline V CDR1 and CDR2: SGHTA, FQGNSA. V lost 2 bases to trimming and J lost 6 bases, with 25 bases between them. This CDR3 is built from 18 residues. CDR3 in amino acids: CASSLLGGGLTLSNGYTF. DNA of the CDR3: TGTGCCAGCAGCTTACTCGGCGGGGGGCTCACCTTGTCGAATGGCTACACCTTC.

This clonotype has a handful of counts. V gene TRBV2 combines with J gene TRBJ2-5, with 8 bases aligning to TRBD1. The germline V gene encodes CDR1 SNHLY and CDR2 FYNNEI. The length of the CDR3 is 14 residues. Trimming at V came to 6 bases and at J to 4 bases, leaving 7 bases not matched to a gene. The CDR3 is CASSVDRGRETQYF. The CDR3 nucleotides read TGTGCCAGCAGCGTCGACAGGGGACGAGAGACCCAGTACTTC.

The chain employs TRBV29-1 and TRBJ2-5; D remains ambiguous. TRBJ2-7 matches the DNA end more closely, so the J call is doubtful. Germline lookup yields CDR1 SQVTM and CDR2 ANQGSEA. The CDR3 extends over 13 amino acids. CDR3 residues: CSVEVDNTYEQYF. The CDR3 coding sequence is TGCAGCGTTGAAGTGGATAATACCTACGAGCAGTACTTC.